This T cell receptor (beta chain) was identified during a study of metastatic and nonmetastatic thyroid tumors. Study details: Repertoire comparison spanned blood and tumor or nodule tissue of malignant and benign thyroid patients. Study-wide results and caveats: Malignant thyroid tumors reportedly had TCR beta diversity that was significantly higher than in benign nodules, in blood and tumor.

TCRdb re-clonotyped the PCR reads through MiXCR. Altogether about 15,000 clones are present, about a quarter being singletons, with the ten largest covering roughly 12%. This clone was observed at least ten times. Its antigen is still unknown. No treatment of any kind had been given to any patient before thyroid surgery. The sequenced sample consisted of tumor tissue. The clonotype comes from a female donor with papillary thyroid cancer or a benign thyroid nodule (not recorded which). Some clones in this sample may be carry-over from other donors' samples.

Here the CDR3 reads CASSPSQAANEKLFF. The CDR3 region has the DNA TGTGCCAGTAGCCCCTCCCAGGCGGCTAATGAAAAACTGTTTTTT. The chain has TRBV19 and TRBJ1-4; D is undetermined. The CDR3 spans 15 residues. With 6 bases removed from V and 3 bases from J, the gap between germline ends came to 14 bases. From germline, CDR1 is LNHDA and CDR2 SQIVND (reference sequence).